The 31 T cell receptor beta chains in this list originate from one sample, sequenced in a study of T cells in localized non-small cell lung cancer. Libraries were prepared by immunoSEQ multiplex PCR; TCRdb keeps only in-frame clonotypes and omits some of them. Of tens of thousands of clones in the sample, around 93% are singletons; the top ten hold 10% to 15%. Sequences were derived from peripheral blood mononuclear cells, sampled before any cancer treatment. Receptor source: a female donor aged 60 or older with stage II lung adenocarcinoma.

This clone was counted once. V usage is TRBV7-9 and J usage is TRBJ2-5; D possibly uses TRBD1 or TRBD2 (5 bases each). CDR3 size: 14 residues. In germline, CDR1 is SEHNR, CDR2 FQNEAQ (reference sequence). Trimming shortened V by 5 bases and J by 5 bases, and 15 bases separated the two germline ends. The CDR3 coding sequence is TGTGCCAGCAGCCCGGGACCAGCCGTCGAGACCCAGTACTTC. The encoded protein is CASSPGPAVETQYF.

The chain couples TRBV4-3 to TRBJ2-1; 7 bases are shared with TRBD2. With V trimmed by 1 base and J by 2 bases, 11 bases remained unmatched. Germline CDR1 LGHNA, CDR2 YSLEER. The length of the CDR3 is 18 residues. The CDR3 sequence is CASSQGGPAGAPYNEQFF. CDR3 nucleotide sequence: TGCGCCAGCAGCCAAGGAGGGCCGGCGGGAGCCCCCTACAATGAGCAGTTCTTC.

The V gene is TRBV5-1, the J gene TRBJ1-2; D unresolved. V gave up 0 bases and J gave up 0 bases, with 9 bases separating them. CDR1 and CDR2 from the germline V gene are SGHRS and YFSETQ. The CDR3 has 15 amino acids. The CDR3, as DNA: TGCGCCAGCAGCTTGGACGGCAGACCTAACTATGGCTACACCTTC. It encodes CASSLDGRPNYGYTF.

The V gene is TRBV29-1, the J gene TRBJ1-1; D possibly corresponds to TRBD1 (6 bases). The CDR3 is made up of 14 amino acids. CDR1 is SQVTM, CDR2 ANQGSEA, per germline. The ends were cut back, 4 bases at V and 0 bases at J, with 12 bases in the middle. CDR3 residues: CSVAGGDMNTEAFF. The CDR3 DNA is TGCAGCGTTGCCGGGGGGGACATGAACACTGAAGCTTTCTTT.

This clone was seen once. The chain's CDR3 is CASSEGGVGNTEAFF. As DNA, the CDR3 is TGTGCCAGCAGTGAAGGAGGGGTTGGGAACACTGAAGCTTTCTTT. The genes are TRBV2 and TRBJ1-1; D may be TRBD1 (5 bases). Deletions cut 1 base from V and 1 base from J, with 10 bases between. CDR1 and CDR2 (germline): SNHLY, FYNNEI. The CDR3 consists of 15 residues.

The rearrangement joins TRBV29-1 to TRBJ1-1; 8 bases are shared with TRBD1. After removal of 6 bases from V and 5 bases from J, the junction contained 11 bases not matched to a gene. The CDR3 consists of 14 residues. The V gene's germline CDR1 is SQVTM and CDR2 ANQGSEA. The CDR3 protein is CSVDRGGQKTEAFF. In DNA form, the CDR3 reads TGCAGCGTAGACAGGGGAGGCCAAAAAACTGAAGCTTTCTTT.

The J gene is TRBJ1-1, the V gene TRBV18; D may be TRBD1 (5 bases). The ends were cut back, 0 bases at V and 8 bases at J, with 19 bases in the middle. CDR1 is KGHSH and CDR2 is LQKENI in the germline V gene. The CDR3 has 16 amino acids. DNA of the CDR3: TGTGCCAGCTCACCACCTCAGGGTAGGAAGGAGCTGGAAGCTTTCTTT. It is translated as CASSPPQGRKELEAFF.

J is TRBJ2-2 and V is TRBV5-4, with D perhaps TRBD1 (5 bases). Trimming left V 6 bases short and J 4 bases short, with 13 bases between. Per the germline V gene, CDR1 is SGHNT and CDR2 is YYREEE (reference sequence). The CDR3 runs 14 residues. In nucleotides, the CDR3 is TGTGCCAGCAACCGAGACAGATTCACCGGGGAGCTGTTTTTT. Translated: CASNRDRFTGELFF.

The V call is TRBV5-4, the J call TRBJ1-4; TRBD1 matches at 11 bases. The CDR3 extends over 17 amino acids. Unmatched junction bases numbered 2, after V lost 0 bases and J lost 1 base. Germline V gene lookup returns CDR1 SGHNT and CDR2 YYREEE (reference sequence). The CDR3 reads CASSLEGQGVTNEKLFF. The CDR3 bases are TGTGCCAGCAGCTTGGAGGGACAGGGGGTAACTAATGAAAAACTGTTTTTT.

The gene calls are TRBV21-1 and TRBJ2-2; TRBD1, the table's D call, lacks a check against the DNA. TRBV21-1 constitutes a pseudogene. The CDR3 totals 17 residues. CDR3 DNA: TGTGCCAGCAGCTCGCCGAGGGACAGGGGAAAAACCGGGGAGCTGTTTTTT. This codes for CASSSPRDRGKTGELFF.

V usage is TRBV27 and J usage is TRBJ2-7; D not certain. The V end was cut by 0 bases, the J end by 3 bases, with 9 bases between. Germline V gives CDR1 MNHEY, CDR2 SMNVEV (reference sequence). This CDR3 region has 14 residues. Here the CDR3 reads CASSLSRKSYEQYF. The CDR3 DNA reads TGTGCCAGCAGTTTATCGAGAAAGAGCTACGAGCAGTACTTC.

The rearrangement links TRBV5-1 to TRBJ1-3; D not certain. Trimming removed 0 bases at V and 2 bases at J, with 6 bases between. Germline assignment: CDR1 SGHRS and CDR2 YFSETQ. The CDR3 covers 14 residues. CDR3: CASSLDLAGNTIYF. DNA of the CDR3: TGCGCCAGCAGCTTGGACTTGGCTGGAAACACCATATATTTT.

The J gene is TRBJ1-6, the V gene TRBV5-8, with 10 bases matching TRBD1. This CDR3 comprises 15 residues. With V trimmed by 0 bases and J by 8 bases, 2 bases remained unmatched. Looked up from germline, CDR1 is SGHTS and CDR2 is YDEGEE. The chain's CDR3 is CASSLAGQGYSPLHF. Written as DNA, the CDR3 is TGTGCCAGCAGCTTGGCGGGACAGGGGTATTCACCCCTCCACTTT.

This chain joins TRBV28 and TRBJ1-2; D remains unclear. Trimming removed 6 bases from V and 4 bases from J, with 12 bases in between. Germline loops: CDR1 MDHEN, CDR2 SYDVKM. This CDR3 spans 13 amino acids. For the CDR3, the DNA is TGTGCCAGCAGGCCAACAGCTGCCTATGGCTACACCTTC. Translated, it gives CASRPTAAYGYTF.

The chain recombines TRBV5-4 with TRBJ2-1; D uncertain. CDR3 length: 16 amino acids. Trimming took off 0 bases at V and 0 bases at J, with 10 bases between the two ends. Looked up from germline, CDR1 is SGHNT and CDR2 is YYREEE (reference sequence). CDR3 sequence: CASSLGGPASYNEQFF. CDR3 sequence (DNA): TGTGCCAGCAGCTTGGGTGGACCCGCCTCCTACAATGAGCAGTTCTTC.

This clone has a handful of counts. The V call is TRBV4-3, the J call TRBJ1-5; maybe TRBD1 (6 bases). The V gene's germline CDR1 is LGHNA and CDR2 YSLEER. There are 13 residues in the CDR3. V was shortened by 0 bases and J by 6 bases, with 6 bases between the two germline ends. The CDR3 DNA reads TGCGCCAGCAGCCAAGACAGGGGTCAGCCCCAGCATTTT. This gives the protein CASSQDRGQPQHF.

V and J are TRBV5-1 and TRBJ2-3, with 7 nucleotides matching TRBD2. V was clipped by 4 bases and J by 5 bases; unmatched bases: 10. The CDR3 consists of 15 residues. Germline CDR1 reads SGHRS; CDR2 reads YFSETQ. The DNA of the CDR3 is TGCGCCAGCAGCCCCCGACTGGGCGGGGGAGATACGCAGTATTTT. Translating it yields CASSPRLGGGDTQYF.

The genes are TRBV6-1 and TRBJ2-5, with D unclear. V lost 5 bases, J lost 1 base, and 14 bases lay in between. CDR3 size: 15 residues. The germline gives CDR1 MNHNS, CDR2 SASEGT. Here the CDR3 reads CASSTARRSQETQYF. Here the CDR3 DNA reads TGTGCCAGCAGTACGGCTCGGAGAAGCCAAGAGACCCAGTACTTC.

The V gene is TRBV5-1, the J gene TRBJ1-2; D is unclear. Germline loops: CDR1 SGHRS, CDR2 YFSETQ. The ends were cut back, 3 bases at V and 5 bases at J, with 20 bases in the middle. There are 16 residues in the CDR3. The CDR3 region has the DNA TGCGCCAGCAGCTCCGCCACAGAAGGTTCAGTTTATGGCTACACCTTC. Translation gives CASSSATEGSVYGYTF.

This chain uses TRBV5-5 with TRBJ2-1; 9 bases agree with TRBD2. CDR1 is SGHKS, CDR2 YYEKEE, per germline (reference sequence). The CDR3 is made up of 17 amino acids. Germline trimming cut 1 base from V and 1 base from J; bases unmatched to any gene: 6. The CDR3 protein is CASSLYSGSLSYNEQFF. In DNA form, the CDR3 reads TGTGCCAGCAGCTTGTATAGCGGGAGCCTTTCCTACAATGAGCAGTTCTTC.

The gene calls are TRBV11-2 and TRBJ1-3; D remains ambiguous. The CDR3 consists of 16 residues. Germline CDR1 SGHAT, CDR2 FQNNGV. Trimming shortened V by 4 bases and J by 4 bases, and 17 bases separated the two germline ends. The CDR3 DNA follows: TGTGCCAGCAGCTCCCGACAACCTATACAGGGAAACACCATATATTTT. This codes for CASSSRQPIQGNTIYF.

The CDR3 DNA is TGTGCCTGGGGTCCGGGGCGATTATCTAATAGCAATCAGCCCCAGCATTTT. Amino acid sequence: CAWGPGRLSNSNQPQHF. The chain couples TRBV30 to TRBJ1-5; perhaps TRBD1 as D (5 bases). Germline V lookup: CDR1 GTSNPN, CDR2 SVGIG (reference sequence). Trimming took 5 bases from V and 0 from J, leaving 20 bases between them. CDR3 length: 17 residues. Complete variable domain (other parts from reference TRBV30 and TRBJ1-5): SQTIHQWPATLVQPVGSPLSLECTVEGTSNPNLYWYRQAAGRGLQLLFYSVGIGQISSEVPQNLSASRPQDRQFILSSKKLLLSDSGFYLCAWGPGRLSNSNQPQHFGDGTRLSIL.

CDR3 nucleotide sequence: TGTGCCAGCAAGGAACAGGGTTGGCACACTGAAGCTTTCTTT. This codes for CASKEQGWHTEAFF. This chain connects TRBV25-1 to TRBJ1-1; D perhaps matches TRBD1 (6 bases). This CDR3 region has 14 residues. Germline V gene sequence: CDR1 MGHDK, CDR2 SYGVNS. V lost 7 bases and J 3 bases, leaving 15 bases between the germline ends.

In this sample, this clone turned up once. V and J are TRBV5-4 and TRBJ2-3, with 7 nucleotides matching TRBD1. The CDR3 spans 14 residues. The trim removed 1 base at V and 4 bases at J, leaving 3 bases unmatched. Germline CDR1 and CDR2: SGHNT and YYREEE (reference sequence). The CDR3 here is CASSLNQGADTQYF. CDR3 DNA sequence: TGTGCCAGCAGCTTGAACCAGGGGGCAGATACGCAGTATTTT.

This chain joins TRBV21-1 and TRBJ2-3; TRBD1, the table's D call, lacks a check against the DNA. TRBV21-1 has pseudogene status. This CDR3 has 16 amino acids. Here the CDR3 reads CASSKGWDRVTDTQYF. DNA of the CDR3: TGTGCCAGCAGCAAAGGATGGGACAGGGTCACAGATACGCAGTATTTT.

The chain combines TRBV5-5 with TRBJ2-7, with TRBD1 matching over 8 bases. This CDR3 comprises 14 residues. Germline-derived CDR1 and CDR2 are SGHKS and YYEKEE (reference sequence). V gave up 3 bases and J gave up 5 bases; unmatched junction bases: 7. The CDR3 protein is CASSSGTGANEQYF. CDR3 bases: TGTGCCAGCAGCTCCGGGACAGGAGCCAACGAGCAGTACTTC.

V is TRBV11-2 and J is TRBJ2-3, with 7 bases aligning to TRBD2. The V segment lost 5 bases and the J segment 1 base; nucleotides outside the gene matches: 15. CDR1 and CDR2 from the germline V gene are SGHAT and FQNNGV. The CDR3 consists of 18 residues. The CDR3 coding sequence is TGTGCCAGCAGCCCCACCTGGGAGGGGCCTCCCCGCACAGATACGCAGTATTTT. This sequence encodes CASSPTWEGPPRTDTQYF.

The gene calls are TRBV15 and TRBJ2-2; D might be TRBD2 (6 bases). Germline assignment: CDR1 LNHNV and CDR2 YYDKDF (reference sequence). V lost 5 bases and J 5 bases, leaving 9 bases between the germline ends. This CDR3 has 13 amino acids. This CDR3 is CATSPSGTGELFF. CDR3 bases: TGTGCCACCAGCCCGAGCGGGACCGGGGAGCTGTTTTTT.

The rearrangement joins TRBV7-9 to TRBJ1-1; 11 nucleotides agree with TRBD1. V lost 6 bases and J lost 1; bases outside the gene matches: 7. Germline-derived CDR1 and CDR2 are SEHNR and FQNEAQ (reference sequence). This CDR3 has 16 residues. The CDR3 DNA sequence: TGTGCCAGCAGAAACGGACAGGGGGCTGGGAACACTGAAGCTTTCTTT. Residues: CASRNGQGAGNTEAFF.

The gene calls are TRBV7-2 and TRBJ1-2, with D unclear. CDR1 and CDR2 from the germline V gene are SGHTA and FQGNSA. The ends were cut back, 5 bases at V and 2 bases at J, with 3 bases in the middle. The CDR3 contains 11 residues. The CDR3 protein is CASSKNYGYTF. As DNA, the CDR3 is TGTGCCAGCAGCAAAAACTATGGCTACACCTTC.

This chain joins TRBV18 and TRBJ1-1; D gene unclear. Per the germline V gene, CDR1 is KGHSH and CDR2 is LQKENI. The CDR3 sequence is 12 residues long. The V and J ends lost 5 bases and 1 base respectively, with 5 bases between them. CDR3 in amino acids: CASSSANTEAFF. The CDR3 DNA follows: TGTGCCAGCTCATCCGCGAACACTGAAGCTTTCTTT.